This is a list of T cell receptor beta chains from one sample in a study of Graves' ophthalmopathy and Graves' hyperthyroidism. TCRdb called the multiplex PCR reads again in MiXCR, with one record for every CDR3 protein. The table includes 300,000 to 500,000 distinct CDR3 sequences, 15% detected once. Input material: peripheral blood. These receptors were obtained from a woman aged 18-29 years with stable Graves' hyperthyroidism. Both conserved end residues are part of each CDR3. Fields, in order: clone size, V gene, D gene, J gene, CDR3 protein, CDR3 DNA. D genes are given only for firm matches. For some rows the clone size is stated as once, few or many, or as a class when expanded; others skip it.

size: .; V: TRBV11-2; D: TRBD2; J: TRBJ2-5; CDR3: CASSLRRGYQETQYF; DNA: TGTGCCAGCAGCTTACGGCGGGGGTACCAAGAGACCCAGTACTTC
size: many; V: TRBV10-1; D: .; J: TRBJ2-7; CDR3: CASRVPKRVAYEQYF; DNA: TGCGCCAGCAGGGTACCTAAGCGAGTTGCCTACGAGCAGTACTTC
size: many; V: TRBV2; D: TRBD1; J: TRBJ1-6; CDR3: CASRTRTGSGSPLHF; DNA: TGTGCCAGCAGAACCCGGACAGGGAGCGGTTCACCCCTCCACTTT
size: .; V: TRBV29-1; D: .; J: TRBJ1-1; CDR3: CSVLVGNLGRITEAFF; DNA: TGCAGCGTTCTAGTAGGGAATTTGGGAAGGATTACTGAAGCTTTCTTT
size: few; V: TRBV18; D: TRBD1; J: TRBJ1-1; CDR3: CASSPPGTGAFF; DNA: TGTGCCAGCTCACCACCCGGGACAGGGGCTTTCTTT
size: many; V: TRBV6-5; D: .; J: TRBJ1-2; CDR3: CASSYVGLNGGNYGYTF; DNA: TGTGCCAGCAGTTACGTGGGTCTTAACGGTGGAAACTATGGCTACACCTTC
size: many; V: TRBV4-1; D: .; J: TRBJ1-2; CDR3: CASSQAGGNYGYTF; DNA: TGCGCCAGCAGCCAAGCGGGGGGTAACTATGGCTACACCTTC
size: many; V: TRBV4-1; D: TRBD1; J: TRBJ2-7; CDR3: CASSQDNRGRRYEQYF; DNA: TGCGCCAGCAGCCAGGACAACAGGGGTAGGCGCTACGAGCAGTACTTC
size: .; V: TRBV10-2; D: TRBD1; J: TRBJ2-7; CDR3: CASTKGTGAVYEQYF; DNA: TGCGCCAGCACTAAAGGGACAGGGGCTGTATACGAGCAGTACTTC
size: many; V: TRBV2; D: .; J: TRBJ2-2; CDR3: CASSVVERGQVTNTGELFF; DNA: TGTGCCAGCAGTGTAGTTGAGCGGGGACAGGTGACGAACACCGGGGAGCTGTTTTTT
size: many; V: TRBV15; D: .; J: TRBJ2-5; CDR3: CATSRFPPPETQYF; DNA: TGTGCCACCAGCCGCTTTCCCCCCCCAGAGACCCAGTACTTC
size: many; V: TRBV15; D: .; J: TRBJ2-2; CDR3: CATGANTGELFF; DNA: TGTGCCACCGGGGCGAACACCGGGGAGCTGTTTTTT
size: .; V: TRBV6-4; D: TRBD2; J: TRBJ2-1; CDR3: CASSDTSGGANEQFF; DNA: TGTGCCAGCAGTGACACTAGCGGGGGGGCCAATGAGCAGTTCTTC
size: many; V: TRBV24-1; D: .; J: TRBJ2-7; CDR3: CATSDSVHSEQYF; DNA: TGTGCCACCAGTGATTCTGTACACTCTGAGCAGTACTTC
size: many; V: TRBV25-1; D: .; J: TRBJ2-3; CDR3: CASRRGTDTQYF; DNA: TGTGCCAGCAGGCGGGGCACAGATACGCAGTATTTT
size: many; V: TRBV7-2; D: .; J: TRBJ1-5; CDR3: CASSLSRGLNQPQHF; DNA: TGTGCCAGCAGCTTGAGCAGGGGTCTCAATCAGCCCCAGCATTTT
size: many; V: TRBV12-3/TRBV12-4; D: .; J: TRBJ1-1; CDR3: CASRYQSEAFF; DNA: TGTGCCAGCAGGTATCAGAGTGAAGCTTTCTTT
size: .; V: TRBV7-2; D: .; J: TRBJ2-4; CDR3: CASSFFGANIKYF; DNA: TGTGCCAGCAGCTTTTTTGGGGCGAACATTAAGTACTTC
size: .; V: TRBV6-1; D: TRBD1; J: TRBJ1-1; CDR3: CASSVMTGTEAFF; DNA: TGTGCCAGCAGTGTAATGACAGGGACAGAAGCTTTCTTT
size: many; V: TRBV11-1; D: TRBD2; J: TRBJ2-7; CDR3: CASSLPASGGAAIYEQYF; DNA: TGTGCCAGCAGCCTCCCGGCTAGCGGGGGGGCGGCGATCTACGAGCAGTACTTC
size: many; V: TRBV5-1; D: TRBD2; J: TRBJ2-5; CDR3: CASSLGTSGGETQYF; DNA: TGTGCCAGCAGCTTAGGGACTAGCGGGGGAGAGACCCAGTACTTC
size: many; V: TRBV6-5; D: .; J: TRBJ2-7; CDR3: CATLTQGTYEQYF; DNA: TGTGCCACTCTAACACAGGGTACATACGAGCAGTACTTC
size: many; V: TRBV9; D: .; J: TRBJ1-2; CDR3: CASSVGTANYGYTF; DNA: TGTGCCAGCAGCGTAGGCACGGCGAACTATGGCTACACCTTC
size: .; V: TRBV19; D: .; J: TRBJ1-6; CDR3: CASIIGSGDNSPLHF; DNA: TGTGCCAGTATTATAGGGTCAGGGGACAATTCACCCCTCCACTTT
size: many; V: TRBV27; D: .; J: TRBJ1-2; CDR3: CASSNRDGFYGYTF; DNA: TGTGCCAGCAGTAACCGGGACGGATTCTATGGCTACACCTTC
size: few; V: TRBV5-5; D: TRBD1; J: TRBJ2-7; CDR3: CASSATRWDRDREQYF; DNA: TGTGCCAGCAGCGCTACTAGGTGGGACAGGGACCGCGAGCAGTACTTC
size: many; V: TRBV7-9; D: .; J: TRBJ2-5; CDR3: CASTREEETQYF; DNA: TGTGCCAGCACGAGGGAGGAGGAGACCCAGTACTTC
size: few; V: TRBV11-1; D: .; J: TRBJ1-2; CDR3: CASSPPEGGDGYTF; DNA: TGTGCCAGCAGCCCGCCTGAGGGGGGGGATGGCTACACCTTC
size: many; V: TRBV13; D: TRBD1; J: TRBJ1-2; CDR3: CASSLVGQALYGYTF; DNA: TGTGCCAGCAGCTTAGTGGGACAGGCTCTCTATGGCTACACCTTC
size: many; V: TRBV20-1; D: .; J: TRBJ2-7; CDR3: CSARRGGQFYEQYF; DNA: TGCAGTGCTAGGAGGGGGGGACAGTTCTACGAGCAGTACTTC
size: .; V: TRBV6-1; D: .; J: TRBJ2-7; CDR3: CASGRADSYEQYF; DNA: TGTGCCAGCGGCCGGGCCGATTCCTACGAGCAGTACTTC
size: .; V: TRBV7-2; D: .; J: TRBJ2-7; CDR3: CASSLVGRPHEQYF; DNA: TGTGCCAGCAGCTTAGTGGGACGCCCCCACGAGCAGTACTTC
size: many; V: TRBV24-1; D: TRBD2; J: TRBJ2-7; CDR3: CATSDGTRDEQYF; DNA: TGTGCCACCAGTGATGGGACTAGGGACGAGCAGTACTTC
size: many; V: TRBV7-8; D: TRBD1; J: TRBJ1-1; CDR3: CASSMRDRGTEAFF; DNA: TGTGCCAGCAGTATGCGGGACAGGGGAACTGAAGCTTTCTTT
size: .; V: TRBV19; D: .; J: TRBJ2-5; CDR3: CASSPLEREQETQYF; DNA: TGTGCCAGTAGTCCCCTTGAGAGGGAGCAAGAGACCCAGTACTTC
size: many; V: TRBV15; D: .; J: TRBJ1-5; CDR3: CATSRVLGGQPQHF; DNA: TGTGCCACCAGCAGGGTCCTGGGAGGTCAGCCCCAGCATTTT
size: many; V: TRBV6-5; D: .; J: TRBJ1-5; CDR3: CASVGGDQPQHF; DNA: TGTGCCAGCGTTGGCGGTGATCAGCCCCAGCATTTT
size: .; V: TRBV12-3/TRBV12-4; D: TRBD2; J: TRBJ2-7; CDR3: CASRGAGPYEQYF; DNA: TGTGCCAGCAGGGGAGCGGGGCCCTACGAGCAGTACTTC
size: many; V: TRBV11-2; D: .; J: TRBJ1-1; CDR3: CASSLVPRRPTEAFF; DNA: TGTGCCAGCAGCTTAGTCCCCAGGCGGCCCACTGAAGCTTTCTTT
size: many; V: TRBV7-3; D: TRBD1; J: TRBJ1-1; CDR3: CASSWTGGGTEAFF; DNA: TGTGCCAGCAGCTGGACAGGGGGCGGCACTGAAGCTTTCTTT
size: few; V: TRBV12-3/TRBV12-4; D: .; J: TRBJ2-7; CDR3: CASSFGLSSYEQYF; DNA: TGTGCCAGCAGTTTTGGGTTGAGCTCCTACGAGCAGTACTTC
size: few; V: TRBV6-2/TRBV6-3; D: .; J: TRBJ2-6; CDR3: CASSYGGLKTGANVLTF; DNA: TGTGCCAGCAGTTACGGGGGACTGAAGACTGGGGCCAACGTCCTGACTTTC
size: many; V: TRBV7-2; D: TRBD1; J: TRBJ2-7; CDR3: CASSFRGSEQYF; DNA: TGTGCCAGCAGCTTCAGGGGGAGCGAGCAGTACTTC
size: many; V: TRBV12-3/TRBV12-4; D: .; J: TRBJ2-5; CDR3: CASSDQGYPETQHF; DNA: TGTGCCAGCAGTGACCAGGGGTACCCAGAGACCCAGCACTTC
size: many; V: TRBV13; D: .; J: TRBJ2-5; CDR3: CASSPERRAGETQYF; DNA: TGTGCCAGCAGCCCTGAAAGACGTGCCGGGGAGACCCAGTACTTC
size: many; V: TRBV7-9; D: .; J: TRBJ1-1; CDR3: CASSPTTDGTEAFF; DNA: TGTGCCAGCAGCCCAACTACGGACGGCACTGAAGCTTTCTTT
size: few; V: TRBV28; D: .; J: TRBJ2-7; CDR3: CASSARIYEQYF; DNA: TGTGCCAGCAGTGCAAGAATCTACGAGCAGTACTTC
size: many; V: TRBV11-1; D: .; J: TRBJ1-2; CDR3: CASSDGSSGPYGYTF; DNA: TGTGCCAGCAGCGACGGGTCTTCGGGACCCTATGGCTACACCTTC
size: .; V: TRBV5-1; D: TRBD1; J: TRBJ2-7; CDR3: CASSLEYRGYEQYF; DNA: TGCGCCAGCAGCTTGGAGTACAGGGGCTACGAGCAGTACTTC
size: many; V: TRBV6-2/TRBV6-3; D: TRBD1; J: TRBJ1-2; CDR3: CASSYRDRGNSYGYTF; DNA: TGTGCCAGCAGTTACCGGGACAGGGGGAACAGCTATGGCTACACCTTC
size: many; V: TRBV6-5; D: TRBD1; J: TRBJ1-1; CDR3: CASSLRATGVSPEAFF; DNA: TGTGCCAGCAGTTTACGTGCGACAGGGGTGAGCCCTGAAGCTTTCTTT
size: many; V: TRBV2; D: .; J: TRBJ1-1; CDR3: CASSLKWGSGEAFF; DNA: TGTGCCAGCAGTCTTAAATGGGGATCTGGTGAAGCTTTCTTT
size: many; V: TRBV11-2; D: .; J: TRBJ2-5; CDR3: CASSPRTIQETQYF; DNA: TGTGCCAGCAGCCCTCGGACCATACAAGAGACCCAGTACTTC
size: .; V: TRBV19; D: .; J: TRBJ2-6; CDR3: CASSIALLAGGANVLTF; DNA: TGTGCCAGTAGTATAGCCCTCCTAGCAGGAGGGGCCAACGTCCTGACTTTC
size: .; V: TRBV30; D: TRBD1; J: TRBJ1-5; CDR3: CAWGQGNQPQHF; DNA: TGTGCCTGGGGACAGGGAAATCAGCCCCAGCATTTT
size: few; V: TRBV5-4; D: .; J: TRBJ1-2; CDR3: CASSLGDRSYGYTF; DNA: TGTGCCAGCAGCTTGGGAGACAGGTCCTATGGCTACACCTTC
size: many; V: TRBV4-2; D: .; J: TRBJ2-7; CDR3: CASSQDDRDHEQYF; DNA: TGTGCCAGCAGCCAAGATGATAGGGACCACGAGCAGTACTTC
size: many; V: TRBV7-2; D: .; J: TRBJ2-5; CDR3: CASSLTRSQETQYF; DNA: TGTGCCAGCAGCTTAACCCGGTCCCAAGAGACCCAGTACTTC
size: many; V: TRBV6-5; D: .; J: TRBJ2-7; CDR3: CASRALRGTDPSYEQYF; DNA: TGTGCCAGCAGGGCTCTAAGGGGGACGGACCCCTCCTACGAGCAGTACTTC
size: few; V: TRBV28; D: .; J: TRBJ2-5; CDR3: CASSFGWGAPEEETQYF; DNA: TGTGCCAGCAGTTTTGGGTGGGGGGCGCCGGAGGAAGAGACCCAGTACTTC